This record looks at one T cell receptor beta chain sequence and its context. The data originate from a study of T cell responses to AZD1222 COVID-19 vaccine. This CDR3 spans 16 amino acids. V gave up 5 bases and J gave up 2 bases, with 16 bases separating them. Germline V gene lookup returns CDR1 SGHTA and CDR2 FQGNSA. Profiled with immunoSEQ multiplex PCR; TCRdb holds only in-frame clones, not every one. The sample lists approximately 72,000 clones, roughly 87% occurring once. The V and J genes are TRBV7-2 and TRBJ1-3; D is possibly TRBD1 (6 bases). Sequenced material: peripheral blood, taken 28 days after the second AZD1222 dose. The sequence was collected from an adult who received the AZD1222 COVID-19 vaccine. The CDR3 sequence: CASSDTDRLAGNTIYF. The CDR3 region has the DNA TGTGCCAGCAGCGACACCGACAGGTTGGCTGGAAACACCATATATTTT.